This record covers a single T cell receptor (beta chain). Its antigen remains unidentified. Germline lookup yields CDR1 SGDLS and CDR2 YYNGEE. Trimming left V 3 bases short and J 0 bases short, with 23 bases between. The CDR3 is made up of 19 amino acids. This record comes from a study of shared clonotypes between healthy human individuals. Selected positively for CCR7 and CD45RO-negative, naive CD8 cells excluded terminally differentiated effector memory CD45RA+ cells. Study-wide points: The represented genetic and exposure-history diversity was limited by the small number of donors. In contrast to clonotypes shared by all four donors, non-shared clonotypes had lower generation probabilities.

The method was immunoSEQ multiplex PCR; TCRdb's version includes in-frame clones alone and lacks a portion of them. The sample lists about 2 million clones; about 95% were seen once. This TCR derives from a young man in good health. The sample was naive CD8+ T cells sorted from blood. The chain recombines TRBV9 with TRBJ2-3; no clear D. The CDR3 region is CASSASESVLGSSTDTQYF. In nucleotides, the CDR3 is TGTGCCAGCAGCGCCTCCGAGTCTGTCCTTGGTTCAAGCACAGATACGCAGTATTTT.